Below, 26 T cell receptor beta chains from the same sample are listed, as sequenced in a study of OX40 agonist ivuxolimab in advanced cancers. Libraries were prepared by immunoSEQ multiplex PCR; TCRdb keeps only in-frame clonotypes and omits some of them. This sample has around 80,000 clones; more than 80% occur once, and the top ten carry 0.35% to 0.5%. This specimen was CD4+ or CD8+ T cells sorted from blood, taken in a trial of the OX40 agonist ivuxolimab. Source of these receptors: an adult with an advanced solid tumor such as melanoma, head and neck, liver or kidney cancer.

The chain joins TRBV11-1 to TRBJ2-1, with TRBD2 identical over 12 bases. Trimming at V came to 0 bases and at J to 6 bases, leaving 6 bases not matched to a gene. Germline-derived CDR1 and CDR2 are SGHAT and FQDESV (reference sequence). The CDR3 is made up of 17 amino acids. The CDR3 loop reads CASSLAPPTSGSNEQFF. DNA for the CDR3: TGTGCCAGCAGCTTAGCCCCACCGACTAGCGGGAGCAATGAGCAGTTCTTC.

The rearrangement links TRBV6-5 to TRBJ1-2; D is perhaps TRBD1 (5 bases). This CDR3 has 13 residues. The germline gives CDR1 MNHEY, CDR2 SVGAGI. With 5 bases removed from V and 6 bases from J, the gap between germline ends came to 13 bases. CDR3 in amino acids: CASSRSGEDGYTF. CDR3 nucleotides: TGTGCCAGCAGTAGGTCGGGGGAAGATGGCTACACCTTC.

The table lists this clone with a count of one. V usage is TRBV7-6 and J usage is TRBJ2-7; no firm D call. Germline V gene sequence: CDR1 SGHVS, CDR2 FNYEAQ. The CDR3 consists of 13 residues. V was shortened by 0 bases and J by 6 bases, with 9 bases between the two germline ends. CDR3: CASSLAKHSEQYF. For the CDR3, the DNA is TGTGCCAGCAGCTTAGCTAAACATTCCGAGCAGTACTTC.

J is TRBJ1-5 and V is TRBV28; a possible D gene is TRBD1 (5 bases). V lost 7 bases and J lost 0, with 19 bases in between. The CDR3 extends over 17 amino acids. CDR1 is MDHEN, CDR2 SYDVKM, per germline. CDR3 protein: CASILVSGGYSNQPQHF. The CDR3 nucleotides read TGTGCCAGCATCCTCGTCTCTGGGGGATATAGCAATCAGCCCCAGCATTTT.

This clone was detected once. The chain has TRBV28 and TRBJ2-2; 13 nucleotides line up with TRBD2. The CDR3 covers 18 residues. The junction had 9 bases not matched to a gene; V was cut back by 5 bases and J by 3 bases. Germline values: CDR1 MDHEN, CDR2 SYDVKM. The CDR3 sequence is CASSMPTSGRSHTGELFF. DNA of the CDR3: TGTGCCAGCAGTATGCCGACTAGCGGGAGGTCTCACACCGGGGAGCTGTTTTTT.

The chain links TRBV21-1 to TRBJ1-1; TRBD1 is the table's D call and was not checked against the DNA. TRBV21-1 is described as a pseudogene. There are 15 residues in the CDR3. The CDR3 protein is CASSKDYSRDTEAFF. In DNA form, the CDR3 reads TGTGCCAGCAGCAAAGACTACTCCAGGGACACTGAAGCTTTCTTT.

In DNA form, the CDR3 reads TGTGCCAGCAGTTACTCGGCAGGGAGTATGAACACTGAAGCTTTCTTT. Translation gives CASSYSAGSMNTEAFF. The chain carries TRBV6-5 and TRBJ1-1; tentative D call: TRBD1 (5 bases). The CDR3 totals 16 residues. Trimming pared 0 bases from V and 0 bases from J, leaving 11 bases between. Germline values: CDR1 MNHEY, CDR2 SVGAGI.

The chain is built from TRBV5-1 and TRBJ1-4; D perhaps matches TRBD1 (5 bases). From germline, CDR1 is SGHRS and CDR2 YFSETQ. The CDR3 is 14 amino acids. Deletions cut 4 bases from V and 6 bases from J, with 13 bases between. The CDR3 loop is CASSPRGEDEKLFF. CDR3 coding DNA: TGCGCCAGCAGCCCGCGGGGGGAGGATGAAAAACTGTTTTTT. Looking up the rest from reference TRBV5-1 and TRBJ1-4 gives the full variable domain: KAGVTQTPRYLIKTRGQQVTLSCSPISGHRSVSWYQQTPGQGLQFLFEYFSETQRNKGNFPGRFSGRQFSNSRSEMNVSTLELGDSALYLCASSPRGEDEKLFFGSGTQLSVL.

This chain uses TRBV5-1 with TRBJ1-1; perhaps TRBD1 as D (5 bases). The V and J ends lost 4 bases and 4 bases respectively, with 14 bases between them. This CDR3 has 14 residues. Germline V gene sequence: CDR1 SGHRS, CDR2 YFSETQ. The CDR3 sequence is CASSVDLGGTEAFF. CDR3 coding DNA: TGCGCCAGCAGCGTCGACCTCGGGGGCACTGAAGCTTTCTTT.

The chain couples TRBV18 to TRBJ2-2, with D unclear. V lost 3 bases to trimming and J lost 0 bases, with 8 bases between them. Germline V gene data show CDR1 as KGHSH and CDR2 as LQKENI. The CDR3 spans 15 residues. CDR3 DNA: TGTGCCAGCTCACCTCGATCTACGAACACCGGGGAGCTGTTTTTT. Its protein product is CASSPRSTNTGELFF.

V gene TRBV30 combines with J gene TRBJ2-7; 8 bases align to TRBD1. The V gene's germline CDR1 is GTSNPN and CDR2 SVGIG (reference sequence). V shed 2 bases, J shed 2 bases, and the junction held 2 bases outside the gene matches. The CDR3 length is 13 residues. The CDR3 loop is CAWSWTGTYEQYF. In nucleotides, the CDR3 is TGTGCCTGGAGTTGGACAGGGACCTACGAGCAGTACTTC.

This clone was recorded only once. V is TRBV27 and J is TRBJ1-5; D is undetermined. Germline values: CDR1 MNHEY, CDR2 SMNVEV (reference sequence). The V end lost 1 base, the J end lost 4 bases, and 11 bases lay between the germline ends. This CDR3 contains 15 residues. The CDR3 reads CASSLFGSQNQPQHF. The DNA of the CDR3 is TGTGCCAGCAGTTTATTCGGGAGCCAAAATCAGCCCCAGCATTTT.

The chain is built from TRBV11-1 and TRBJ1-1; TRBD1 matches at 8 bases. V lost 6 bases, J lost 3 bases, and 9 bases stayed unmatched. The CDR3 consists of 15 residues. Per the germline V gene, CDR1 is SGHAT and CDR2 is FQDESV (reference sequence). The CDR3 region is CASRYRTGRDTEAFF. The CDR3 coding sequence is TGTGCCAGCAGATATAGGACAGGGAGGGACACTGAAGCTTTCTTT. The variable domain in full, completed from reference TRBV11-1 and TRBJ1-1, reads EAEVAQSPRYKITEKSQAVAFWCDPISGHATLYWYRQILGQGPELLVQFQDESVVDDSQLPKDRFSAERLKGVDSTLKIQPAELGDSAMYLCASRYRTGRDTEAFFGQGTRLTVV.

The chain joins TRBV5-6 to TRBJ1-2; TRBD1 matches at 8 bases. With V trimmed by 4 bases and J by 2 bases, 4 bases remained unmatched. The CDR3 spans 14 residues. Germline lookup yields CDR1 SGHDT and CDR2 YYEEEE. The CDR3 region has the DNA TGTGCCAGCAGCGGCAGGGGGCAAAACTATGGCTACACCTTC. Its translation is CASSGRGQNYGYTF.

The chain links TRBV7-2 to TRBJ2-7; 8 bases map to TRBD1. V lost 1 base to trimming and J lost 4 bases; unmatched junction nucleotides: 6. Germline CDR1 is SGHTA and CDR2 is FQGNSA. The CDR3 has 15 residues. The CDR3 DNA is TGTGCCAGCAGCTTAGTCCCAGGGGGCCTGTACGAGCAGTACGTC. The encoded protein is CASSLVPGGLYEQYV.

This sequence joins TRBV6-5 and TRBJ2-5; TRBD2 agrees at 8 bases. The CDR3 covers 12 residues. CDR1 is MNHEY and CDR2 is SVGAGI in the germline V gene. After removal of 8 bases from V and 4 bases from J, the junction contained 3 bases not matched to a gene. The DNA of the CDR3 is TGTGCCAGCCGGGGGGGAGGAGAGACCCAGTACTTC. Translating gives CASRGGGETQYF.

This sequence joins TRBV11-2 and TRBJ1-2, with 10 bases fitting TRBD1. The J segment lost 3 bases and the V segment lost 5 bases, leaving 6 bases of the junction unmatched. Germline CDR1 is SGHAT and CDR2 is FQNNGV. CDR3 size: 15 residues. The CDR3 nucleotides are TGTGCCAGCAGCCCAGGGACAGGGGTAGACTATGGCTACACCTTC. Protein product: CASSPGTGVDYGYTF.

This chain links TRBV18 with TRBJ2-1; tentative D call: TRBD2 (7 bases). Trimming removed 6 bases at V and 2 bases at J, with 14 bases between. Germline V gene sequence: CDR1 KGHSH, CDR2 LQKENI. The CDR3 extends over 15 amino acids. CDR3 amino acids: CASSPGRGAYNEQFF. The CDR3 nucleotides read TGTGCCAGCTCCCCGGGGAGGGGGGCCTACAATGAGCAGTTCTTC.

This clone came up a few times. The V gene is TRBV28, the J gene TRBJ1-5, with D uncertain. The CDR3 is 14 residues long. Trimming took 7 bases from V and 4 from J, leaving 14 bases between them. Germline V CDR1 and CDR2: MDHEN, SYDVKM. The CDR3 DNA is TGTGCCAGCAAACCGGGGAACGGTAATCAGCCCCAGCATTTT. Translating it yields CASKPGNGNQPQHF.

The V and J genes are TRBV27 and TRBJ2-2; 7 bases map to TRBD1. Germline V gene sequence: CDR1 MNHEY, CDR2 SMNVEV (reference sequence). There are 14 residues in the CDR3. V shed 6 bases, J shed 4 bases, and the junction held 5 bases outside the gene matches. CDR3 coding DNA: TGTGCCAGCAGGTACAGGGGCGTCACCGGGGAGCTGTTTTTT. It specifies CASRYRGVTGELFF.

The gene calls are TRBV14 and TRBJ2-1; 13 nucleotides align to TRBD2. J lost 7 bases, V lost 4 bases, and 10 bases had no gene match. Germline lookup yields CDR1 SGHDN and CDR2 FVKESK. This CDR3 region has 17 residues. The CDR3 DNA follows: TGTGCCAGCAGCCGGACTAGCGGGGGATTAGCCCCTAATGAGCAGTTCTTC. It codes for CASSRTSGGLAPNEQFF.

The chain carries TRBV25-1 and TRBJ1-2; 7 nucleotides line up with TRBD1. After removal of 0 bases from V and 8 bases from J, the junction contained 6 bases not matched to a gene. This CDR3 spans 14 amino acids. The V gene's germline CDR1 is MGHDK and CDR2 SYGVNS. In DNA form, the CDR3 reads TGTGCCAGCAGTGAATATGGGACAGTTGGCGGCTACACCTTC. This sequence encodes CASSEYGTVGGYTF.

V and J are TRBV30 and TRBJ2-3; 11 bases match TRBD1. Germline V gives CDR1 GTSNPN, CDR2 SVGIG (reference sequence). V was pared by 3 bases and J by 8 bases, with 10 bases of the junction left unmatched. There are 15 residues in the CDR3. The CDR3 reads CAWRTGSGTGGTQYF. The CDR3 nucleotides read TGTGCCTGGAGAACCGGCAGCGGGACAGGGGGTACGCAGTATTTT.

The chain recombines TRBV4-1 with TRBJ1-1; perhaps TRBD1 as D (6 bases). Germline CDR1 is MGHRA and CDR2 is YSYEKL. Between the trimmed V and J ends, which lost 0 bases and 1 base, there was a span of 9 bases. The CDR3 length is 15 residues. The CDR3 loop is CASSQDQGRNTEAFF. CDR3 DNA: TGCGCCAGCAGCCAAGATCAGGGGAGGAACACTGAAGCTTTCTTT.

V and J are TRBV6-1 and TRBJ1-2; D not certain. Trimming took off 2 bases at V and 4 bases at J, with 5 bases between the two ends. Germline V gene sequence: CDR1 MNHNS, CDR2 SASEGT. The CDR3 extends over 12 amino acids. The CDR3 region is CASSENIYGYTF. The CDR3 DNA sequence: TGTGCCAGCAGTGAAAACATCTATGGCTACACCTTC.

This rearrangement joins TRBV7-3 to TRBJ2-3, with 7 bases fitting TRBD2. Germline V gene data show CDR1 as SGHTA and CDR2 as FQGTGA. The CDR3 totals 15 residues. Germline trimming cut 5 bases from V and 0 bases from J; bases unmatched to any gene: 5. The CDR3 region has the DNA TGTGCCAGCAGCACCGCGGGGGTGAGCACAGATACGCAGTATTTT. Translating gives CASSTAGVSTDTQYF.